This T cell receptor beta chain was retrieved from a study of T cell changes during pregnancy in multiple sclerosis. Assay: immunoSEQ multiplex PCR; the TCRdb copy retains only in-frame clones and omits some. The repertoire holds about 74,000 clones, under 95% seen once, with roughly 1.4% in the top ten. The CDR3 has 16 residues. The germline V gene encodes CDR1 ENHRY and CDR2 SYGVKD. V lost 4 bases and J lost 1, with 16 bases in between. The rearrangement joins TRBV10-3 to TRBJ2-5; D remains ambiguous. Sequenced here: peripheral blood, sampled in the third trimester of pregnancy. This clonotype was sampled from a female donor with multiple sclerosis, enrolled in a pregnancy study. The CDR3 nucleotides are TGTGCCATCAGTGCTCGACATAGGATGGGCCAAGAGACCCAGTACTTC. Its protein product is CAISARHRMGQETQYF.